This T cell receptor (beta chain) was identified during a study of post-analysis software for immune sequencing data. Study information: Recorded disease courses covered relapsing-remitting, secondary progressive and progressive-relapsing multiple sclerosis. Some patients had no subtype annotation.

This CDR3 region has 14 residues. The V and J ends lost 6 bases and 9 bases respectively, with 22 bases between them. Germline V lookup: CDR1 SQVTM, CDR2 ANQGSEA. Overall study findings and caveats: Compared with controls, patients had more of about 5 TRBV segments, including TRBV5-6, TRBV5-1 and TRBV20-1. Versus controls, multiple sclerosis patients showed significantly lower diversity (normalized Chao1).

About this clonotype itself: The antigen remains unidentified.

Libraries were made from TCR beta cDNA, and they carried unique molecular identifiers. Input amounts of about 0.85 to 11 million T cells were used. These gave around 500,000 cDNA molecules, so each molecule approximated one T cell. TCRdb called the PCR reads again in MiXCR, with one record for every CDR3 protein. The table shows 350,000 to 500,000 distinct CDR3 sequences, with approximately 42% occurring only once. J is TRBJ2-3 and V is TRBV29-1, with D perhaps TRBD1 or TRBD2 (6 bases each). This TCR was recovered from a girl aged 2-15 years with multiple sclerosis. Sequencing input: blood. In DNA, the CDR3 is TGCAGCGTAGAGGAGGGGGATTCGGAAAGCACGCAGTATTTT. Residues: CSVEEGDSESTQYF.